This record looks at one T cell receptor beta chain sequence and its context. What it recognizes is unknown. These data are taken from a study of shared clonotypes between healthy human individuals. The study's findings and limits: Relative to clonotypes present in all four donors, those not shared had lower generation probabilities. Sorted-subset samples were not fully sequenced, rarefaction indicated.

This CDR3 spans 14 amino acids. The ends lost 6 bases at V and 14 bases at J; junction bases unmatched: 16. The germline CDR1 and CDR2 sequences are SNHLY and FYNNEI. Splitting of each subset's genomic DNA was done evenly across several immunoSEQ plates. Some clones are missing from TCRdb's copy, which holds only in-frame ones; the method was immunoSEQ multiplex PCR. The sample yields hundreds of thousands of clones, 90% to 97% seen once. Naive CD8 cells, CD45RO-negative and positively selected for CCR7, excluded terminally differentiated effector memory CD45RA+ cells. Donation came from healthy HIV-negative adults that had no recent acute infections or vaccinations.

The chain has TRBV2 and TRBJ1-5; 7 bases map to TRBD1. Sequencing was carried out using naive CD8+ T cells sorted from blood. The clonotype comes from a woman in her 30s in good health. The CDR3 sequence: CASSDREAGGSKHF. The DNA for the CDR3 is TGTGCCAGCAGCGACCGGGAAGCAGGGGGGTCCAAGCATTTT.